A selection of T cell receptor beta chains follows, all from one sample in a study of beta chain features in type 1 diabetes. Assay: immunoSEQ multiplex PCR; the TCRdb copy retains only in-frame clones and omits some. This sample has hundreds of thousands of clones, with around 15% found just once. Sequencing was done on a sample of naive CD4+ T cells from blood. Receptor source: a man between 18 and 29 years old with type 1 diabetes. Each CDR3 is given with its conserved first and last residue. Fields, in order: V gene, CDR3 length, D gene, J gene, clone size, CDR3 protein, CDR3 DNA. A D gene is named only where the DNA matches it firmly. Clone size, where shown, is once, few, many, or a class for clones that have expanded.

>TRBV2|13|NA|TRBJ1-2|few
CASKDGGSYGYTF
TGTGCCAGCAAGGACGGTGGATCCTATGGCTACACCTTC
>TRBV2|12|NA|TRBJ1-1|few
CASSEAVAAGFF
TGTGCCAGCAGTGAAGCGGTGGCTGCTGGTTTCTTT
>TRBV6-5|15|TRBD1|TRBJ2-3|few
CASSLGQVGTDTQYF
TGTGCCAGCAGTCTCGGACAGGTTGGCACAGATACGCAGTATTTT
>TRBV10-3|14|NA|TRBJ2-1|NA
CAISPGGTDNEQFF
TGTGCCATCAGCCCCGGGGGAACCGACAATGAGCAGTTCTTC
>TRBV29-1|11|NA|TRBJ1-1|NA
CSAEGHYEAFF
TGCAGCGCCGAGGGACATTATGAAGCTTTCTTT
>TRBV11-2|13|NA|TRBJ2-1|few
CASSLSLSAEQFF
TGTGCCAGCAGCTTATCCCTGAGCGCCGAGCAGTTCTTC
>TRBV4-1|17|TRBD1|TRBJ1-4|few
CASSQAGTGGGNEKLFF
TGCGCCAGCAGCCAAGCCGGGACAGGGGGGGGAAATGAAAAACTGTTTTTT
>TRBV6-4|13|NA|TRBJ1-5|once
CASSTQGGQPRHF
TGTGCCAGCAGCACACAGGGCGGGCAGCCCCGGCATTTT
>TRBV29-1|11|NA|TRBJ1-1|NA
CSVDFSTEAFF
TGCAGCGTTGATTTCAGTACCGAAGCTTTCTTT
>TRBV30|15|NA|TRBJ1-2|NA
CAWISRLGGADGYTF
TGTGCCTGGATCTCACGTTTGGGGGGCGCTGATGGCTACACCTTC
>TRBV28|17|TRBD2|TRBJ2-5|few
CASTLSALAGALETQYF
TGTGCCAGCACCCTATCAGCACTAGCGGGGGCCCTGGAGACCCAGTACTTC
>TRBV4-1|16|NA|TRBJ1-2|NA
CASSQDSTANYYGYTF
TGCGCCAGCAGCCAAGATAGTACAGCCAATTACTATGGCTACACCTTC
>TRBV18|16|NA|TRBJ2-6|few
CASSPIGGSGANVLTF
TGTGCCAGCTCACCAATTGGTGGCTCTGGGGCCAACGTCCTGACTTTC
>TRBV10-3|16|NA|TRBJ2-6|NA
CAISESGGPGANVLTF
TGTGCCATCAGTGAGTCAGGAGGGCCAGGGGCCAACGTCCTGACTTTC
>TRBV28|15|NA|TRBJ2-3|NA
CASSPPGDNTDTQYF
TGTGCCAGCAGTCCCCCGGGGGACAACACAGATACGCAGTATTTT
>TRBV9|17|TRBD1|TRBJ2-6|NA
CASSSGTGRSGANVLTF
TGTGCCAGCAGCTCCGGGACAGGGAGGTCTGGGGCCAACGTCCTGACTTTC
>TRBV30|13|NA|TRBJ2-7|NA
CAWSQGVSYEQYF
TGTGCCTGGAGTCAGGGAGTTTCCTACGAGCAGTACTTC
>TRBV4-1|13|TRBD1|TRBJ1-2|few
CASSQETGRGYTF
TGCGCCAGCAGCCAAGAGACAGGGAGAGGCTACACCTTC
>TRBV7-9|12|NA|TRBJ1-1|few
CASSLPFTEAFF
TGTGCCAGCAGCTTACCCTTCACTGAAGCTTTCTTT
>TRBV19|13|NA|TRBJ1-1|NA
CATGQIMNTEAFF
TGTGCCACCGGACAGATAATGAACACTGAAGCTTTCTTT
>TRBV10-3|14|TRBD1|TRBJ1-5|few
CAIRKGQGDQPQHF
TGTGCCATCAGGAAGGGACAGGGGGATCAGCCCCAGCATTTT
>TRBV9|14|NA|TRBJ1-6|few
CASSVEGGNSPLHF
TGTGCCAGCAGCGTTGAAGGGGGTAATTCACCCCTCCACTTT
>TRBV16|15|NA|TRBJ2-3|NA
CASSQSQGYADTQYF
TGTGCCAGCAGCCAATCCCAGGGTTACGCAGATACGCAGTATTTT
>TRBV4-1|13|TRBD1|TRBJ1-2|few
CASSQGGGFGYTF
TGCGCCAGCAGCCAAGGAGGGGGCTTTGGCTACACCTTC
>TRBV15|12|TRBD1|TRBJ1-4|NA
CATSSRDSRLFF
TGTGCCACCAGCAGTCGGGACAGCCGACTGTTTTTT
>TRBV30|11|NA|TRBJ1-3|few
CAWDLVGTIYF
TGTGCCTGGGACTTGGTTGGCACCATATATTTT
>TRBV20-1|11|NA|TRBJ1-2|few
CSARTSYGYTF
TGCAGTGCGAGGACCTCCTATGGCTACACCTTC
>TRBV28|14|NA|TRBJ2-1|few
CASTQLQGVNEQFF
TGTGCCAGCACCCAACTGCAGGGAGTCAATGAGCAGTTCTTC
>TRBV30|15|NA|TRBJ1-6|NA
CAYLTGSSYNSPLHF
TGTGCCTATCTGACCGGGAGCTCCTATAATTCACCCCTCCACTTT
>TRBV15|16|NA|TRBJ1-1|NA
CATSRDRSAGNTEAFF
TGTGCCACCAGCAGAGATAGGAGCGCTGGGAACACTGAAGCTTTCTTT
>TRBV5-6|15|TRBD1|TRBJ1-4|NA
CASRIAGQGFEKLFF
TGTGCCAGCAGGATAGCGGGACAGGGTTTTGAAAAACTGTTTTTT
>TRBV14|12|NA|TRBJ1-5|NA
CASSQGKQPQHF
TGTGCCAGCAGCCAAGGCAAACAGCCCCAGCATTTT
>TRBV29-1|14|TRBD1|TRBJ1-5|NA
CSAALQGASQPQHF
TGCAGCGCCGCACTTCAGGGGGCGAGTCAGCCCCAGCATTTT
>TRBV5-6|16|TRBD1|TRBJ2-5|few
CASSELGGQGQETQYF
TGTGCCAGCAGCGAGCTGGGGGGACAGGGTCAAGAGACCCAGTACTTC
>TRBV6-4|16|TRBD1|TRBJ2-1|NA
CASSVLPGQGFNEQFF
TGTGCCAGCAGCGTCCTCCCGGGACAGGGTTTCAATGAGCAGTTCTTC
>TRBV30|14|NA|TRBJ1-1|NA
CAWSVPGGNTEAFF
TGTGCCTGGAGTGTACCGGGGGGGAACACTGAAGCTTTCTTT
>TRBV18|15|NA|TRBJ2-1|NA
CASSPKGVDWDEQFF
TGTGCCAGCTCACCTAAGGGGGTTGATTGGGATGAGCAGTTCTTC
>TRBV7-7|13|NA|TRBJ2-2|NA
CASSLATSGELFF
TGTGCTAGCAGCTTAGCAACCTCCGGGGAGCTGTTTTTT
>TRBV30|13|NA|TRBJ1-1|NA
CAWSRGGDTEAFF
TGTGCCTGGAGTCGAGGGGGGGACACTGAAGCTTTCTTT
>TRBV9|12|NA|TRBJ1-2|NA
CASSVTGYGYTF
TGTGCCAGCAGCGTTACAGGGTATGGCTACACCTTC
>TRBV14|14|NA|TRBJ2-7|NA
CASSPRRVSYEQYF
TGTGCCAGCAGCCCGCGTAGGGTGTCATACGAGCAGTACTTC
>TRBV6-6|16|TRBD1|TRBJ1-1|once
CASSSTQWTGETEAFF
TGTGCCAGCAGTTCCACACAATGGACAGGGGAGACTGAAGCTTTCTTT
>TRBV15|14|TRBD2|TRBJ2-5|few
CATSRDAGEETQYF
TGTGCCACCAGCAGAGATGCGGGGGAGGAGACCCAGTACTTC
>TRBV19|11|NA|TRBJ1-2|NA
CACKQGYGYTF
TGTGCCTGTAAACAGGGCTACGGCTACACCTTC
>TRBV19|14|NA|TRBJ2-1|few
CASTKGAVVNEQFF
TGTGCCAGTACGAAGGGCGCGGTGGTAAATGAGCAGTTCTTC
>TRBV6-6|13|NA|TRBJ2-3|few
CASSRPQPDTQYF
TGTGCCAGCAGCCGGCCACAGCCAGATACGCAGTATTTT
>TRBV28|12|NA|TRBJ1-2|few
CASSLGDYGYTF
TGTGCCAGCAGTTTAGGAGATTATGGCTACACCTTC
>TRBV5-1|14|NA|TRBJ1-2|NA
CASSLAVAVYGYTF
TGCGCCAGCAGCTTGGCTGTGGCGGTTTATGGCTACACCTTC
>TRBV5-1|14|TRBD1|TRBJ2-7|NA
CASSRGQGAYEQYF
TGCGCCAGCAGCCGTGGACAGGGGGCGTACGAGCAGTACTTC
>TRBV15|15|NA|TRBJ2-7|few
CATSRVGRAPNEQYF
TGTGCCACCAGCAGAGTTGGCAGGGCACCCAACGAGCAGTACTTC
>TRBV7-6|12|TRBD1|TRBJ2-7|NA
CASSDRVYEQYF
TGTGCCAGCAGCGACAGGGTCTACGAGCAGTACTTC
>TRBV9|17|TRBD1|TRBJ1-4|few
CASSVGQGVERNEKLFF
TGTGCCAGCAGCGTCGGACAGGGGGTTGAGAGGAATGAAAAACTGTTTTTT
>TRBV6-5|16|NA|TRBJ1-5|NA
CASSYEVTRSNQPQHF
TGTGCCAGCAGTTACGAAGTCACTCGTAGCAATCAGCCCCAGCATTTT
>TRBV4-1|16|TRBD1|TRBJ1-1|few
CASSQPRTGWGTEAFF
TGCGCCAGCAGCCAACCCCGGACAGGGTGGGGCACTGAAGCTTTCTTT
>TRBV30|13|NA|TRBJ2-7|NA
CAWSRRRVDEQYF
TGTGCCTGGAGTCGGCGGAGGGTCGACGAGCAGTACTTC
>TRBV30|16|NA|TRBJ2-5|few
CAWTPPVWTGQETQYF
TGTGCCTGGACGCCGCCCGTCTGGACGGGACAAGAGACCCAGTACTTC
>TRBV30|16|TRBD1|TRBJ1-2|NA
CAWSLTWTGPTYGYTF
TGTGCCTGGAGTCTTACATGGACAGGGCCTACCTATGGCTACACCTTC
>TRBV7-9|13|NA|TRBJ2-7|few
CASSPQPGSEQYF
TGTGCCAGCAGCCCCCAGCCGGGATCCGAGCAGTACTTC
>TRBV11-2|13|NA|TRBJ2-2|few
CASSLDPSGELFF
TGTGCCAGCAGCTTAGATCCGTCCGGGGAGCTGTTTTTT